This T cell receptor beta chain was captured in a study of T-cell memory formation after mild COVID-19. Findings of the study overall: From day 15 to 85, contracting clones were balanced between CD4 and CD8, whereas later expanders leaned toward CD4+.

Remarks on this clonotype: Its antigen is undetermined.

CDR1 is SGHVS, CDR2 FQNEAQ, per germline. This CDR3 comprises 17 residues. V trimming: 0 bases; J trimming: 2 bases; junction bases outside the gene matches: 8. TCRdb ran MiXCR on the 5' RACE reads and lists one entry per CDR3 protein. There are 110,000 or so distinct CDR3 sequences in the sample; 22% occur only once, and approximately 40% lies in the top ten. The specimen sequenced was PBMCs or a T cell subset sorted from them (not recorded which). The sequence derives from a man between 18 and 35 years old who had mild COVID-19 (a few samples of this study predate the infection). Cell type and time point are not known. The chain combines TRBV7-8 with TRBJ2-7; 9 nucleotides line up with TRBD2. CDR3 DNA: TGTGCCAGCAGCTTAGCGCGTAGCGGGGGACCCACCTACGAGCAGTACGTC. It codes for CASSLARSGGPTYEQYV.